Below, one T cell receptor (beta chain) is given with its context. This clone was observed a few times. No cognate antigen has been identified for it. It has no much larger one-base neighbor in the sample; base qualities were not kept. These data originate in a study of cytomegalovirus exposure and HLA in healthy donors (dated 2017 in TCRdb). With respect to the entire study: An earlier analysis of around 600 of the donors reported roughly 300 Gb of sequence data and more than 90 million unique TCR beta sequences from 150 million to 200 million T cells. An early release covering some 640 HLA-typed donors comprised approximately 300 gigabases of sequencing data and approximately 85 million unique TCR sequences. Of the roughly 400 genotyped donors, 65% to 90% fell in the genetic ancestry cluster associated with self-reported Caucasian donors. The aim of the study was to test whether cataloging public T cell receptors could identify signatures of past pathogen exposure. The T cell repertoires of roughly 660 subjects were profiled by immunosequencing and related to cytomegalovirus serostatus. Besides the first cohort of approximately 710 subjects, a separate validation cohort made up of over a hundred different subjects was used. The study combined high-throughput TCR immunosequencing, statistical association of individual TCRs with disease status, and machine learning to predict cytomegalovirus infection status. In a later analysis, previously published TCR beta repertoires from roughly 710 donors were re-analyzed and high-resolution HLA genotyping was added so that TCR occurrence patterns could be studied. Rather than using new phenotypic data, the later analysis identified candidate immune exposures from TCR beta sequences and from how often those sequences occurred across donors. In an earlier analysis of 587 of the donors, high-throughput TCR beta sequencing was used to judge whether each TCR beta V gene segment behaved as functional or pseudogenic. Donor age, sex, ethnicity and CMV serostatus were compiled together with the repertoire data. Genome-wide SNP genotypes for about three fifths of the 666 donors were used in a later genetic analysis, which treated that subset as a discovery cohort. All discovery cohort repertoires had been generated using a single sequencing platform. HLA typing included class I and class II loci at four-digit resolution. The number of donors typed differed by locus, with roughly 629-640 for A, B, C, DRB1 and DQB1, 522 for DQA1, some 570 for DPA1, and some 450 for DPB1. Because of strong linkage in the cohort, five DR-DQ haplotypes were treated as single units for association and clustering. Across 398 genotyped donors of the cohort, an average of about 240,000 unique TCR beta nucleotide sequences per donor were sequenced, and around 20% of those sequences were non-productive.

The cohort consisted of 670 or so healthy bone marrow donors. All cohort members were sampled while nominally healthy, although unrecorded immune exposures were likely present. The donor tested CMV seronegative and was one of the 352 seronegative cohort members. A peripheral blood sample was collected from each donor, and TCR beta sequencing was performed on peripheral blood mononuclear cells. The Qiagen DNeasy Blood Extraction Kit was used to extract genomic DNA from the blood cell samples. Between the V and J ends, shortened by 0 bases and 1 base respectively, the junction contains 19 bases. Measured from the cysteine to the phenylalanine, the CDR3 is 19 residues long. Only the CDR3 portion is preserved as DNA: 57 bases, with reading frame beginning at the first base. According to the germline V gene (reference sequence), CDR1 reads LNHNV and CDR2 reads YYDKDF. Study-level results and caveats: Across donors, most TCR sequences were observed very rarely, whereas some public TCRs were present in many individuals. Because the 87-base-pair reads could not distinguish some IMGT-functional V segments, including TRBV6-2 and TRBV6-3, those segments were excluded. A later analysis associated some 17,000 TCR beta sequences with specific HLA alleles at a false discovery rate of 0.05. In this cohort, only TCR beta chains were sequenced, and detectable features were limited by the absence of alpha or paired-chain data. In a later analysis, the rate of TCR association differed among HLA loci, with DRB1 alleles having the most associated TCRs and HLA-C alleles having the fewest. In an earlier analysis of some 540 of the donors, most TCR beta V segments appeared in productive rearrangements about 90% or about 30% of the time, broadly matching IMGT annotations. Sequencing depth was assumed to be roughly uniform across donors in the presence/absence analyses, though that assumption may not hold. Correlated functional status among segregating V segments might be attributable to linkage disequilibrium, but an unknown experimental factor could not be ruled out. A group of highly shared sequence variants was considered likely to be a technical artifact of the sequencing pipeline. A later genetic analysis reported fewer N-insertions in productive TCRs among donors in an Asian-associated ancestry cluster than the roughly 700-donor mean. A total of 150 to 200 TCR beta chains were listed by the study as associated with cytomegalovirus. A further reported finding was that TCR beta sequences accurately predicted the HLA-A and HLA-B alleles for most subjects in the first cohort. Most CMV-associated TCR beta chains appeared to be HLA-restricted in a later analysis, and the HLA associations seemed to be driven largely by CMV exposure. The authors suggested that the approach could potentially be generalized to other disease states and immunological phenotypes. When HLA alleles, especially DR and DQ, strongly co-occurred, TCR associations were difficult to assign to individual alleles. Because HLA typing was missing for some donors at each locus, association tests included only the typed subset. In a later analysis, HLA-associated TCR beta chains were found to be more clonally expanded and to have lower generation probabilities than equally common non-associated chains. CMV serostatus was the only immune exposure information available for the cohort. In a later analysis, several top co-occurrence clusters were reported to appear linked to parvovirus B19, influenza, CMV and Epstein-Barr virus. In vitro tests confirmed that a few of the cytomegalovirus-associated TCR beta chains recognize cytomegalovirus antigens. Seventeen rarely observed V segments, including chromosome 9 orphons, were excluded from the earlier analysis of a few hundred of the donors because counts were too low. An association between a missense DCLRE1C variant and V-gene and J-gene trimming of TCR beta chains was found in a later genetic analysis and replicated in an independent cohort. Cytomegalovirus status was reported to be diagnosed by the classifier with high specificity and sensitivity in both the original and validation cohorts.

The library was generated by the immunoSEQ multiplex PCR assay. For the multiplex PCR, a mixture combining 60 forward primers for TCR Vbeta segments and 13 reverse primers for TCR Jbeta segments was used. The CDR3 region of rearranged TCR beta genes was amplified from genomic DNA by a multiplex PCR assay. The Illumina HiSeq System was used to sequence the amplified TCR beta libraries as 87-base-pair reads. Per the authors' processing: Across the 670 or so repertoires, a later analysis counted tens of millions of unique TCR beta chains, roughly 11 million of which were shared by at least two donors. To remove PCR and sequencing errors, raw reads were error-corrected and collapsed into unique sequences using a nearest-neighbor algorithm that merged closely related sequences. CDR3 sequences were aligned to IMGT reference sequences to assign V, D and J gene segments. For a sequence to be retained, a match of at least six nucleotides to both a V gene segment and a J gene segment was required. Rearrangements were classified as productive when the CDR3 lacked stop codons and remained in frame with V and J, and all other rearrangements were classified as non-productive. CDR3 was defined according to IMGT convention as the region running from the second conserved V-encoded cysteine to the conserved J-encoded phenylalanine. Sequences without an unambiguous match to a single V gene segment were excluded from the earlier analysis of about 600 of the donors. An earlier analysis of fewer than 750 of the donors classified V segments as functional when productive rearrangements were above 56.7% and as segregating when the standard deviation between donors was above 5%. To diagnose cytomegalovirus status from the catalog of TCR beta chain sequences, a statistical classification framework was built. In a later analysis, V and J genes were assigned by comparing TCR nucleotide sequences against IMGT/GENE-DB human TR gene sequences. The TCRdist pipeline was used in a later analysis to assign CDR3 sequences and most-parsimonious VDJ recombination scenarios. In a later analysis, each TCR beta chain was defined by its CDR3 amino acid sequence together with its V-gene family, and reads lacking a unique V-gene family were excluded. In a later analysis, around 650 highly shared, low-generation-probability nucleotide sequences were removed to address suspected cross-contamination and a sequencing artifact. In a later analysis, a clonal expansion index was calculated for each public chain from normalized within-repertoire ranks of inferred template counts. Generation probabilities in a later analysis came from a VDJ recombination model fitted to out-of-frame rearrangements, and those results were checked against IGoR. In a later analysis, hypergeometric tests were used to score TCR-TCR, TCR-HLA and TCR-CMV co-occurrence, with a repertoire-size bias correction applied to TCR pairs. In a later analysis, false discovery rates were estimated by permuting HLA or CMV assignments 20 times. In a later analysis, co-occurring TCRs were grouped using DBSCAN, with TCRdist sequence similarity added in when clustering inside HLA-allele-positive subsets. Repertoires with fewer than 30,000 or more than 120,000 public chains, plus five repertoires with anomalous nucleotide sharing, were excluded from co-occurrence clustering. Held by TCRdb, this immuneACCESS table contains in-frame sequences only and omits some clones. Under half of the omission traces to an unresolved V gene where checked; the cause of the rest is unknown. V and J calls and clone size are those listed in that table; D and trimming were worked out from the DNA. The sample profile shows approximately 190,000 clones; over 70% of them were found once. Of the sample, less than 4.5% is held by the ten largest clones.

The rearranged chain carries TRBV15 and TRBJ1-5; the D gene is not confidently resolved. The TCR comes from a man in his fifties in good health and CMV-seronegative. Input material: PBMCs. The nucleotides are TGTGCCACCAGCAGAGATTCCAGTCGACGGCGGGGAAGCAATCAGCCCCAGCATTTT. Its translation is CATSRDSSRRRGSNQPQHF.